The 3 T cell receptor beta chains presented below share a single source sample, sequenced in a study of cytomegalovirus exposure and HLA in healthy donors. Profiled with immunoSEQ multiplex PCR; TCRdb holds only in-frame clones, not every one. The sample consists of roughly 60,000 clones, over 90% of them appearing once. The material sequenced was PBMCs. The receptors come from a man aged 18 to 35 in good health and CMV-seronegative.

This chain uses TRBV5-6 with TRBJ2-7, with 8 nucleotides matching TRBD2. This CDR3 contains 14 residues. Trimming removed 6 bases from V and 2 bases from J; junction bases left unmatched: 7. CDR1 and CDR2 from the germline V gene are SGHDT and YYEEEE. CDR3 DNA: TGTGCCAGCACCGTAGCGGGACGAACCTACGAGCAGTACTTC. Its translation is CASTVAGRTYEQYF.

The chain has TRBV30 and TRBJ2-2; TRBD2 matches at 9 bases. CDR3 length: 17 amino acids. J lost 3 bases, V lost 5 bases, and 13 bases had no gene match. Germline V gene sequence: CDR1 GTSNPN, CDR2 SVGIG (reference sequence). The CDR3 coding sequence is TGTGCCTGGCGAGAGACGGAAGCGGGAGGTCACACCGGGGAGCTGTTTTTT. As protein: CAWRETEAGGHTGELFF.

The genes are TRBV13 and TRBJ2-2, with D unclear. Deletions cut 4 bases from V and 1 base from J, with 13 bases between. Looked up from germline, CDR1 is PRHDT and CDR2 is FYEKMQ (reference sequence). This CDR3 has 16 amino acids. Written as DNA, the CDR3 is TGTGCCAGCAGCTCCCCTGCGAGGAAGAACACCGGGGAGCTGTTTTTT. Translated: CASSSPARKNTGELFF.